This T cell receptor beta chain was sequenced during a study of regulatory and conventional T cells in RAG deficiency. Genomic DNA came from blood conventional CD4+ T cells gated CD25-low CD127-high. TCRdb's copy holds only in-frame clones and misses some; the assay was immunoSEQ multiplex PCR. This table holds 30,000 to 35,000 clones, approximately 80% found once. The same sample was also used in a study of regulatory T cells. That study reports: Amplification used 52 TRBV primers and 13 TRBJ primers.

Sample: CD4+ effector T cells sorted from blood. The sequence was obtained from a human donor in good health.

CDR3 sequence reads: CASSPGGRAFEKLFF. The CDR3 DNA reads as TGTGCCAGCAGCCCGGGAGGGAGGGCTTTTGAAAAACTGTTTTTT. The V and J genes are TRBV27 and TRBJ1-4; unclear D gene. The ends were cut back, 6 bases at V and 7 bases at J, with 18 bases in the middle. Germline loops: CDR1 MNHEY, CDR2 SMNVEV (reference sequence). CDR3 size: 15 residues.